This T cell receptor (beta chain) appears in the sequencing data of a study of cytomegalovirus exposure and HLA in healthy donors. This PCR relied on a set of 60 Vbeta primers and 13 Jbeta primers. Method: immunoSEQ multiplex PCR; TCRdb's copy keeps in-frame clones and lacks some. The table records about 67,000 clones, 85% to 90% of them present only once. All the people who gave samples were healthy bone marrow donors. V lost 7 bases and J lost 4, with 8 bases in between. Per germline, CDR1 LNHDA and CDR2 SQIVND (reference sequence). This CDR3 is built from 12 residues. The chain combines TRBV19 with TRBJ1-3, with a tentative D call TRBD1 (5 bases). Material for sequencing was PBMCs. This receptor was taken from a young woman in good health and CMV-seropositive. The CDR3 here is CASNDRGNTIYF. The CDR3 nucleotides read TGTGCCAGTAATGACAGAGGAAACACCATATATTTT.